This T cell receptor (beta chain) was documented in a study of T cell repertoires in cytomegalovirus infection. Trimming took 6 bases from V and 0 from J, leaving 18 bases between them. Germline values: CDR1 SNHLY, CDR2 FYNNEI. The CDR3 has 17 residues. Comments on this clonotype: The antigen is undetermined.

TCRdb re-called the reads with MiXCR, one entry per CDR3 protein. This sample has around 800,000 distinct CDR3 sequences, with 30% to 35% found just once. This receptor was taken from a human donor in good health (CMV status not recorded). Some clones in this sample may be carry-over from other donors' samples. The sequences come from cultured CD8+ T cells from PBMCs, collected from culture after CMV antigen stimulation. V and J are TRBV2 and TRBJ1-5, with a weak D call TRBD1 (6 bases). The CDR3 sequence is CASRGGAGGGSNQPQHF. For the CDR3, the DNA is TGTGCCAGCAGGGGGGGTGCCGGGGGCGGTAGCAATCAGCCCCAGCATTTT.